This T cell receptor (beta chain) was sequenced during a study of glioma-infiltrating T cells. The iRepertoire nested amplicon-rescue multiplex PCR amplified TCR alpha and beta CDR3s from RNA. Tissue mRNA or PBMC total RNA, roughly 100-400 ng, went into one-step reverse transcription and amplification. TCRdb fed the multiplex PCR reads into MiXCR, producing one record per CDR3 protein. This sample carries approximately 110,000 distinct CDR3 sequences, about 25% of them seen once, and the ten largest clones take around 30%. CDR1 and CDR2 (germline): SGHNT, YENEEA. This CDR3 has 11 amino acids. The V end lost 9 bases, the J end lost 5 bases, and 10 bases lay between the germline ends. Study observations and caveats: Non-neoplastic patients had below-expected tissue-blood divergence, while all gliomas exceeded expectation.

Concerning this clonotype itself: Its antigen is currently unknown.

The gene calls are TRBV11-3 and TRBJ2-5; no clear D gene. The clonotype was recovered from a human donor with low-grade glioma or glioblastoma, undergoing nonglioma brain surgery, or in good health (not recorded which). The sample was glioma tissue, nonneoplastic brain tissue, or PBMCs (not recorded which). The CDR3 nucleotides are TGTGCCAGGAGCCCAAGGGAGACCCAGTACTTC. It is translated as CARSPRETQYF.